This TCR beta chain appears in the sequencing data of a study of blood T cell repertoires in COVID-19. The CDR3 totals 15 residues. CDR1 SGHVS and CDR2 FQNEAQ come from the germline V gene. V was cut by 7 bases and J by 5 bases, with 20 bases left in between. TCRdb keeps only in-frame clones here, not all; method: immunoSEQ multiplex PCR. The sample shows approximately 230,000 clones, 75% to 95% of them seen only once. This TCR came from a woman aged 18-29 years who had recovered from COVID-19. The sample comprised PBMCs or T cells enriched from blood (not recorded which). The V call is TRBV7-8, the J call TRBJ1-2; D may be TRBD1 (6 bases). DNA for the CDR3: TGTGCCAGCAACCGCGCTCCCGGGACATCATATGGCTACACCTTC. Protein sequence: CASNRAPGTSYGYTF.